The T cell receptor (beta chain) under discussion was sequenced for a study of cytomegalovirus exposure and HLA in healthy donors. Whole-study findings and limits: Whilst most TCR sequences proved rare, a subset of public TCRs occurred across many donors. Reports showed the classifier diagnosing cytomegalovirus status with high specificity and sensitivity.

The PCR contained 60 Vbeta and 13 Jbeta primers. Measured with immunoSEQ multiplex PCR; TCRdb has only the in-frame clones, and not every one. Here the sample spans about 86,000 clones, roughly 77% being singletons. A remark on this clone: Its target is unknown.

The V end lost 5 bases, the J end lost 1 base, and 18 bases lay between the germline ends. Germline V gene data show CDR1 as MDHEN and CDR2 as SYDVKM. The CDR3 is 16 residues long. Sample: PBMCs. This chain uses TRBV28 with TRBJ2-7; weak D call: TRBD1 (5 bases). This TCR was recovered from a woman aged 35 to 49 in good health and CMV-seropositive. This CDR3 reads CASSPPGRGPSYEQYF. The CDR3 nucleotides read TGTGCCAGCAGTCCTCCGGGTAGGGGTCCGTCCTACGAGCAGTACTTC.